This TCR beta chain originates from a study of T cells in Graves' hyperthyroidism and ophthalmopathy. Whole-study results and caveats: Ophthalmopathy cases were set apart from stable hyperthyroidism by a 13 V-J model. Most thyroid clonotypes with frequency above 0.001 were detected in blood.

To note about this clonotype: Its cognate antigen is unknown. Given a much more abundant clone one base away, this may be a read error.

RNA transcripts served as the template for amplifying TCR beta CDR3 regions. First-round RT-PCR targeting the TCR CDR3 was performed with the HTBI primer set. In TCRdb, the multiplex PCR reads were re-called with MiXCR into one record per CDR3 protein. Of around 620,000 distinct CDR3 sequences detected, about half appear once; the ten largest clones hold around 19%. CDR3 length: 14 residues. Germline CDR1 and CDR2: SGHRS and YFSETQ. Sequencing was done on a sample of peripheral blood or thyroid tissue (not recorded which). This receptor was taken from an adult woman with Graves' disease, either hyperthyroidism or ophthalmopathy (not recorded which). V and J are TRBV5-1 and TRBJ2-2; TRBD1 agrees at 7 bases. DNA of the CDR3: TGCGCCAGCAGCGGGGGACAGCCCACCGAGGAGCTGTTTTTT. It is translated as CASSGGQPTEELFF.